This T cell receptor (beta chain) was captured in a study of blood T cell repertoires in COVID-19. TCRdb's table, derived via immunoSEQ multiplex PCR, lists solely in-frame clones and lacks some. The table includes around 400,000 clones, just under 90% detected once. This clone was observed a single time. The origin of this receptor is a woman between 25 and 40 years old who had recovered from COVID-19. Specimen: PBMCs or T cells enriched from blood (not recorded which).

DNA for the CDR3: TGCGCCAGCAGCCCCGACCCGCTGATAACAGTGAGTACTGAAGCTTTCTTT. This sequence encodes CASSPDPLITVSTEAFF. The rearrangement joins TRBV4-1 to TRBJ1-1; unclear D gene. Trimming left V 4 bases short and J 5 bases short, with 23 bases between. Germline V CDR1 and CDR2: MGHRA, YSYEKL. This CDR3 region has 17 residues.